Listed here are 30 T cell receptor beta chains from one sample, sequenced in a study of cytomegalovirus exposure and HLA in healthy donors. Vbeta (60) and Jbeta (13) primers were used in the PCR. TCRdb keeps only in-frame clones here, not all; method: immunoSEQ multiplex PCR. This table has about 110,000 clones, 69% appearing once. The sequencing sample was made of PBMCs. The receptors come from a woman between 70 and 85 years old in good health and CMV-seropositive.

There are a few counts of this clone. This chain links TRBV2 with TRBJ2-7, with TRBD2 as a possible D gene (6 bases). The length of the CDR3 is 12 residues. The V and J ends lost 6 bases and 5 bases respectively, with 11 bases between them. From germline, CDR1 is SNHLY and CDR2 FYNNEI. The CDR3 sequence: CASSEQRDEQYF. CDR3 in DNA: TGTGCCAGCAGCGAACAGCGGGACGAGCAGTACTTC.

This chain joins TRBV6-5 and TRBJ1-2, with D uncertain. This CDR3 is built from 13 residues. V lost 7 bases to trimming and J lost 6 bases, with 15 bases between them. Germline CDR1 MNHEY, CDR2 SVGAGI. CDR3 bases: TGTGCCAGCAAAGTTGAGGGAAACCATGGCTACACCTTC. Translating gives CASKVEGNHGYTF.

This chain joins TRBV6-5 and TRBJ2-5; D uncertain. Germline V gives CDR1 MNHEY, CDR2 SVGAGI. V was pared by 6 bases and J by 2 bases, with 4 bases between. The CDR3 length is 11 residues. CDR3 sequence: CASRQQETQYF. Here the CDR3 DNA reads TGTGCCAGCAGACAGCAAGAGACCCAGTACTTC.

In this sample, this clone turned up a few times. The rearrangement links TRBV5-4 to TRBJ1-2; TRBD1 agrees at 8 bases. Trimming removed 2 bases from V and 0 bases from J; junction bases left unmatched: 3. The CDR3 runs to 15 residues. Germline lookup yields CDR1 SGHNT and CDR2 YYREEE (reference sequence). CDR3 in amino acids: CASSLQGVTNYGYTF. CDR3 bases: TGTGCCAGCAGCTTACAGGGGGTCACTAACTATGGCTACACCTTC.

This clone was seen only once. The chain employs TRBV5-1 and TRBJ2-1, with 8 bases fitting TRBD1. The V and J ends lost 2 bases and 10 bases, in that order; junction bases with no gene match: 2. Germline V gives CDR1 SGHRS, CDR2 YFSETQ. This CDR3 is built from 12 residues. The CDR3 DNA reads TGCGCCAGCAGCTTATGGGACAGGGAGCAGTTCTTC. Translation gives CASSLWDREQFF. Combining the CDR3 with reference TRBV5-1 and TRBJ2-1 gives the whole variable domain KAGVTQTPRYLIKTRGQQVTLSCSPISGHRSVSWYQQTPGQGLQFLFEYFSETQRNKGNFPGRFSGRQFSNSRSEMNVSTLELGDSALYLCASSLWDREQFFGPGTRLTVL.

The J gene is TRBJ1-6, the V gene TRBV30; 9 bases align to TRBD1. Germline trimming cut 2 bases from V and 0 bases from J; bases unmatched to any gene: 11. CDR3 length: 19 amino acids. Per the germline V gene, CDR1 is GTSNPN and CDR2 is SVGIG (reference sequence). Here the CDR3 reads CAWSRGWTGDSSYNSPLHF. The DNA for the CDR3 is TGTGCCTGGAGTAGGGGTTGGACAGGGGACAGCTCCTATAATTCACCCCTCCACTTT.

This clone was seen ten or more times. V gene TRBV6-5 combines with J gene TRBJ1-5; D is unclear. The germline V gene has CDR1 MNHEY and CDR2 SVGAGI. This CDR3 spans 13 amino acids. The V gene lost 5 bases and the J gene lost 3 bases, with 8 bases spanning the gap. Written as DNA, the CDR3 is TGTGCCAGCAGTCCGGGTCCCAATCAGCCCCAGCATTTT. Translated, it gives CASSPGPNQPQHF.

This clone has just one count. The V gene is TRBV27, the J gene TRBJ1-6; no clear D. The CDR3 is 16 residues long. Per the germline V gene, CDR1 is MNHEY and CDR2 is SMNVEV (reference sequence). With 2 bases removed from V and 0 bases from J, the gap between germline ends came to 8 bases. CDR3 in DNA: TGTGCCAGCAGTTTAGATCGGGACTCCTATAATTCACCCCTCCACTTT. It specifies CASSLDRDSYNSPLHF.

The CDR3 loop is CASSFLGQGFGNTEAFF. CDR3 bases: TGTGCCAGCAGCTTCCTAGGACAGGGGTTTGGGAACACTGAAGCTTTCTTT. The rearrangement links TRBV7-8 to TRBJ1-1; 9 bases map to TRBD1. The V and J ends lost 3 bases and 1 base, in that order; junction bases with no gene match: 9. Germline CDR1 SGHVS, CDR2 FQNEAQ. The CDR3 runs 17 residues.

This rearrangement joins TRBV6-6 to TRBJ2-5, with D possibly matching TRBD2 (7 bases). Per the germline V gene, CDR1 is MNHNY and CDR2 is SVGAGI (reference sequence). This CDR3 is built from 15 residues. Trimming left V 8 bases short and J 5 bases short, with 21 bases between. The CDR3 DNA reads TGTGCCAGCGTAGGGGGAGGGGAGTTGGGGGAGACCCAGTACTTC. Translation gives CASVGGGELGETQYF.

This clone was detected once. The germline gene is not matched at one end of the junction; a read error may be the cause. CDR3 coding DNA: TGTGTCAGTAGTTTTACTAGCGGGGGGGCCGGGAATGAGCAGTTCTTC. It codes for CVSSFTSGGAGNEQFF. V and J are TRBV19 and TRBJ2-1; TRBD2 matches at 13 bases. The length of the CDR3 is 16 residues. Germline-derived CDR1 and CDR2 are LNHDA and SQIVND (reference sequence). The full variable domain, rest sourced from reference TRBV19 and TRBJ2-1, is DGGITQSPKYLFRKEGQNVTLSCEQNLNHDAMYWYRQDPGQGLRLIYYSQIVNDFQKGDIAEGYSVSREKKESFPLTVTSAQKNPTAFYLCVSSFTSGGAGNEQFFGPGTRLTVL.

The CDR3 reads CAISSPPVGAGELFF. For the CDR3, the DNA is TGTGCCATCAGTTCCCCACCCGTTGGAGCCGGGGAGCTGTTTTTT. V usage is TRBV10-3 and J usage is TRBJ2-2; D unclear. Germline V gene data show CDR1 as ENHRY and CDR2 as SYGVKD. V was cut by 5 bases and J by 6 bases, with 16 bases left in between. The CDR3 covers 15 residues.

The J gene is TRBJ2-3, the V gene TRBV29-1, with TRBD1 identical over 7 bases. Looked up from germline, CDR1 is SQVTM and CDR2 is ANQGSEA. CDR3 length equals 16 residues. J gave up 2 bases and V 1 base, and 9 bases lay outside the gene matches. The chain's CDR3 is CSVEAITGASTDTQYF. The CDR3 region has the DNA TGCAGCGTTGAAGCGATCACAGGGGCGTCCACAGATACGCAGTATTTT.

The V gene is TRBV6-1, the J gene TRBJ1-1, with D hard to call. The CDR3 totals 14 residues. V shed 7 bases and J shed 2 bases, with 14 bases lying between them. Germline CDR1 and CDR2: MNHNS and SASEGT. The CDR3 bases are TGTGCCAGCACCAAGGAGGTCTTAAACACTGAAGCTTTCTTT. This encodes CASTKEVLNTEAFF.

The sample holds a few counts of this clone. V gene TRBV4-1 combines with J gene TRBJ1-1; 8 bases fit TRBD1. Looked up from germline, CDR1 is MGHRA and CDR2 is YSYEKL. Germline trimming cut 3 bases from V and 3 bases from J; bases unmatched to any gene: 3. There are 14 residues in the CDR3. The CDR3 region is CASSHQTGDTEAFF. In DNA form, the CDR3 reads TGCGCCAGCAGCCACCAGACAGGGGACACTGAAGCTTTCTTT.

V is TRBV10-3 and J is TRBJ1-5; D is perhaps TRBD1 (5 bases). There are 15 residues in the CDR3. The germline CDR1 and CDR2 sequences are ENHRY and SYGVKD. The V end lost 0 bases, the J end lost 0 bases, and 6 bases lay between the germline ends. CDR3 amino acids: CAISESGDSNQPQHF. CDR3 nucleotide sequence: TGTGCCATCAGTGAGTCAGGGGATAGCAATCAGCCCCAGCATTTT.

The chain has TRBV6-5 and TRBJ1-2; D ambiguous. Trimming took 4 bases from V and 8 from J, leaving 8 bases between them. The germline V gene has CDR1 MNHEY and CDR2 SVGAGI. There are 11 residues in the CDR3. As DNA, the CDR3 is TGTGCCAGCAGTTCCCACTGGGGCTACACCTTC. Encoded protein: CASSSHWGYTF.

This clone has a handful of counts. The V and J genes are TRBV5-1 and TRBJ1-6; 10 bases are a match to TRBD1. This CDR3 is built from 15 residues. Looked up from germline, CDR1 is SGHRS and CDR2 is YFSETQ. The V and J ends lost 0 bases and 10 bases, in that order; junction bases with no gene match: 4. The CDR3 DNA is TGCGCCAGCAGCTTGGAAGGGACAGGGGCATCACCCCTCCACTTT. This gives the protein CASSLEGTGASPLHF.

V gene TRBV21-1 combines with J gene TRBJ1-4. TRBV21-1 is shown as a pseudogene. This CDR3 has 14 residues. The CDR3 reads CASLRRVANEKLFF. The CDR3 DNA follows: TGTGCCAGCCTACGGAGGGTGGCTAATGAAAAACTGTTTTTT.

The J gene is TRBJ1-1, the V gene TRBV10-3; 9 bases align to TRBD1. Per germline, CDR1 ENHRY and CDR2 SYGVKD. The V and J ends lost 0 bases and 5 bases, in that order; junction bases with no gene match: 4. The CDR3 contains 15 residues. The CDR3 is CAISESGTGITEAFF. CDR3 coding DNA: TGTGCCATCAGTGAGTCGGGGACAGGGATAACTGAAGCTTTCTTT.

V and J are TRBV29-1 and TRBJ1-2; 9 nucleotides line up with TRBD1. J was trimmed by 6 bases and V by 8 bases; bases with no gene match: 4. The CDR3 has 11 amino acids. Germline CDR1 SQVTM, CDR2 ANQGSEA. CDR3 nucleotide sequence: TGCAGCACCACAGGGGGCGATGGCTACACCTTC. Its protein is CSTTGGDGYTF.

The V and J genes are TRBV7-2 and TRBJ1-2; TRBD1 matches 10 bases. Germline V gene data show CDR1 as SGHTA and CDR2 as FQGNSA. The J segment lost 4 bases and the V segment lost 5 bases, leaving 10 bases of the junction unmatched. This CDR3 region has 16 residues. The CDR3 bases are TGTGCCAGCAGCGAAAGGGACAGGGGCGACCCCTATGGCTACACCTTC. Amino acid sequence: CASSERDRGDPYGYTF. Supplemented by reference TRBV7-2 and TRBJ1-2, the full variable domain reads GAGVSQSPSNKVTEKGKDVELRCDPISGHTALYWYRQSLGQGLEFLIYFQGNSAPDKSGLPSDRFSAERTGGSVSTLTIQRTQQEDSAVYLCASSERDRGDPYGYTFGSGTRLTVV.

This clone was detected only a few times. The V and J genes are TRBV28 and TRBJ2-3; 8 bases fit TRBD1. The CDR3 extends over 16 amino acids. Germline-derived CDR1 and CDR2 are MDHEN and SYDVKM. The ends lost 6 bases at V and 2 bases at J; junction bases unmatched: 10. The chain's CDR3 is CASSPEEDRVTDTQYF. The CDR3 DNA follows: TGTGCCAGCAGCCCCGAGGAGGACAGGGTCACAGATACGCAGTATTTT.

The rearrangement uses TRBV9 and TRBJ2-3; the match to TRBD2 covers 11 bases. Germline loops: CDR1 SGDLS, CDR2 YYNGEE. The CDR3 loop spans 15 amino acids. The J segment lost 1 base and the V segment lost 2 bases, leaving 0 bases of the junction unmatched. The CDR3 nucleotides read TGTGCCAGCAGCGTGACTAGCGGGGGCACAGATACGCAGTATTTT. It codes for CASSVTSGGTDTQYF.

This clone has more than one count but fewer than ten. The chain links TRBV10-2 to TRBJ2-7; 9 bases fit TRBD2. Germline trimming cut 2 bases from V and 0 bases from J; bases unmatched to any gene: 8. Germline values: CDR1 WSHSY, CDR2 SAAADI. The CDR3 extends over 17 amino acids. The CDR3 loop is CASSERLTSGSSYEQYF. The CDR3, as DNA: TGCGCCAGCAGTGAGCGCTTGACTAGCGGAAGCTCCTACGAGCAGTACTTC.

The J gene is TRBJ1-5, the V gene TRBV7-9; TRBD1 is a possible D gene (6 bases). The CDR3 runs 17 residues. The V end was cut by 1 base, the J end by 0 bases, with 13 bases between. In germline, CDR1 is SEHNR, CDR2 FQNEAQ (reference sequence). In DNA form, the CDR3 reads TGTGCCAGCAGCTTAGGGGGGAGGGGGGATAGCAATCAGCCCCAGCATTTT. Its translation: CASSLGGRGDSNQPQHF.

A note on this clone: The same CDR3 can be traced to other DNA sequences in this sample. The chain links TRBV5-6 to TRBJ2-3; a possible D gene is TRBD1 (6 bases). The CDR3 is 14 residues long. V was shortened by 2 bases and J by 3 bases, with 10 bases between the two germline ends. Germline CDR1 reads SGHDT; CDR2 reads YYEEEE. CDR3 coding DNA: TGTGCCAGCAGCTTAGGGGGTAGGACAGATACGCAGTATTTT. Its translation is CASSLGGRTDTQYF.

V is TRBV6-1 and J is TRBJ1-4; 9 positions agree with TRBD1. This CDR3 has 13 residues. Germline V gene data show CDR1 as MNHNS and CDR2 as SASEGT. The junction had 2 bases not matched to a gene; V was cut back by 4 bases and J by 8 bases. This chain's CDR3 is CASSADRGEKLFF. DNA of the CDR3: TGTGCCAGCAGTGCGGACAGGGGCGAAAAACTGTTTTTT.

This clone was detected a few times. The chain combines TRBV4-1 with TRBJ2-5; 11 bases are shared with TRBD2. Germline trimming cut 0 bases from V and 5 bases from J; bases unmatched to any gene: 14. The CDR3 runs to 19 residues. Germline-derived CDR1 and CDR2 are MGHRA and YSYEKL. The CDR3 loop is CASSQDRTTSGAVRETQYF. In DNA, the CDR3 is TGCGCCAGCAGCCAAGATCGTACGACTAGCGGGGCCGTTAGGGAGACCCAGTACTTC.

The CDR3 DNA is TGTGCCAGCAGCCTAGGGGGCTCTGAAGCTTTCTTT. It encodes CASSLGGSEAFF. The chain carries TRBV7-9 and TRBJ1-1, with TRBD1 identical over 7 bases. The CDR3 totals 12 residues. The trim removed 5 bases at V and 6 bases at J, leaving 3 bases unmatched. Germline loops: CDR1 SEHNR, CDR2 FQNEAQ (reference sequence). The full variable domain, completed using reference TRBV7-9 and TRBJ1-1, is DTGVSQNPRHKITKRGQNVTFRCDPISEHNRLYWYRQTLGQGPEFLTYFQNEAQLEKSRLLSDRFSAERPKGSFSTLEIQRTEQGDSAMYLCASSLGGSEAFFGQGTRLTVV.